Following are 21 T cell receptor beta chains from one sample sequenced in a study of graft-versus-host responses after intestinal transplantation. Method: immunoSEQ multiplex PCR; TCRdb's copy keeps in-frame clones and lacks some. The data show 20,000 to 25,000 clones, roughly 89% seen once. The sample was PBMCs, taken roughly 64 days after intestinal transplantation. Receptor source: a human patient who received an intestinal transplant, so some T cells may come from the graft donor.

The CDR3 region is CASSDGEMNTGELFF. The CDR3 coding sequence is TGTGCCAGCAGTGACGGGGAAATGAACACCGGGGAGCTGTTTTTT. V usage is TRBV2 and J usage is TRBJ2-2, with D perhaps TRBD2 (5 bases). V shed 3 bases and J shed 1 base, with 9 bases lying between them. The CDR3 has 15 residues. Germline V CDR1 and CDR2: SNHLY, FYNNEI.

This rearrangement joins TRBV5-4 to TRBJ1-5; no firm D call. V lost 2 bases and J lost 7, with 4 bases in between. CDR3 length equals 11 residues. Germline V lookup: CDR1 SGHNT, CDR2 YYREEE (reference sequence). The DNA for the CDR3 is TGTGCCAGCAGCTTCCAACAGCCCCAGCATTTT. Its translation: CASSFQQPQHF.

The V call is TRBV11-3, the J call TRBJ2-1; D gene uncertain. Trimming stripped 3 bases from V and 10 bases from J, with 13 bases between. The germline V gene encodes CDR1 SGHNT and CDR2 YENEEA. CDR3 length equals 13 residues. CDR3 sequence reads: CASSFGLGGEQFF. For the CDR3, the DNA is TGTGCCAGCAGCTTTGGGCTTGGTGGGGAGCAGTTCTTC. Looking up the rest from reference TRBV11-3 and TRBJ2-1 gives the full variable domain: EAGVVQSPRYKIIEKKQPVAFWCNPISGHNTLYWYLQNLGQGPELLIRYENEEAVDDSQLPKDRFSAERLKGVDSTLKIQPAELGDSAVYLCASSFGLGGEQFFGPGTRLTVL.

J is TRBJ1-5 and V is TRBV27; D gene unclear. V lost 8 bases and J lost 4, with 9 bases in between. The CDR3 spans 12 residues. Per germline, CDR1 MNHEY and CDR2 SMNVEV (reference sequence). In DNA form, the CDR3 reads TGTGCCAGCTCCAGTCGAAATCAGCCCCAGCATTTT. It is translated as CASSSRNQPQHF.

The V gene is TRBV6-5, the J gene TRBJ1-2, with unresolved D. Germline V gene data show CDR1 as MNHEY and CDR2 as SVGAGI. With 0 bases removed from V and 8 bases from J, the gap between germline ends came to 10 bases. This CDR3 contains 13 residues. CDR3 loop: CASSYSQAWGYTF. The CDR3 nucleotides are TGTGCCAGCAGTTACTCCCAGGCCTGGGGCTACACCTTC.

Worth noting for this clone: Different DNA sequences within this sample yield the same CDR3. The rearrangement links TRBV30 to TRBJ1-1, with unresolved D. CDR1 and CDR2 (germline): GTSNPN, SVGIG (reference sequence). This CDR3 is built from 11 residues. The V and J ends lost 2 bases and 5 bases respectively, with 6 bases between them. CDR3 DNA sequence: TGTGCCTGGAGTCGAGGGACTGAAGCTTTCTTT. Protein product: CAWSRGTEAFF.

This clone was found a few times. The chain combines TRBV7-9 with TRBJ2-7; unclear D gene. In germline, CDR1 is SEHNR, CDR2 FQNEAQ (reference sequence). This CDR3 contains 12 residues. V was cut by 5 bases and J by 4 bases, with 9 bases left in between. The CDR3 DNA sequence: TGTGCCAGCAGCGACGAATCATACGAGCAGTACTTC. Translating gives CASSDESYEQYF. Full variable domain (remainder filled in from reference TRBV7-9 and TRBJ2-7): DTGVSQNPRHKITKRGQNVTFRCDPISEHNRLYWYRQTLGQGPEFLTYFQNEAQLEKSRLLSDRFSAERPKGSFSTLEIQRTEQGDSAMYLCASSDESYEQYFGPGTRLTVT.

The rearrangement joins TRBV7-2 to TRBJ1-6; 8 bases are a match to TRBD1. Germline lookup yields CDR1 SGHTA and CDR2 FQGNSA. The CDR3 runs 17 residues. J was trimmed by 7 bases and V by 0 bases; bases with no gene match: 8. The CDR3 is CASSLASAGGANSPLHF. The CDR3 bases are TGTGCCAGCAGCTTAGCGTCGGCAGGGGGCGCGAATTCACCCCTCCACTTT.

This CDR3 is CATSTGQGANYGYTF. The CDR3 DNA follows: TGTGCCACCAGCACCGGACAGGGGGCTAACTATGGCTACACCTTC. This chain connects TRBV15 to TRBJ1-2, with 10 bases that match TRBD1. This CDR3 contains 15 residues. Germline V lookup: CDR1 LNHNV, CDR2 YYDKDF (reference sequence). Trimming at V came to 4 bases and at J to 0 bases, leaving 2 bases not matched to a gene.

This clone turned up a few times. This chain connects TRBV27 to TRBJ1-1; D gene uncertain. Germline CDR1 and CDR2: MNHEY and SMNVEV (reference sequence). The CDR3 has 10 amino acids. V lost 8 bases to trimming and J lost 3 bases, with 4 bases between them. CDR3: CASGDTEAFF. In DNA, the CDR3 is TGTGCCAGCGGCGACACTGAAGCTTTCTTT.

This sequence joins TRBV4-3 and TRBJ2-3; 7 bases map to TRBD2. The CDR3 covers 16 residues. V lost 4 bases, J lost 2 bases, and 9 bases stayed unmatched. Germline V CDR1 and CDR2: LGHNA, YSLEER. CDR3 coding DNA: TGCGCCAGCAGCCCGCTAGCGGCCGGTGACACAGATACGCAGTATTTT. Translating it yields CASSPLAAGDTDTQYF.

CDR3 sequence reads: CASSDRNLAKNIQYF. In DNA, the CDR3 is TGTGCCAGCAGTGACCGTAACTTAGCCAAAAACATTCAGTACTTC. This chain connects TRBV25-1 to TRBJ2-4; D not resolved. The CDR3 is made up of 15 amino acids. Germline CDR1 reads MGHDK; CDR2 reads SYGVNS. Trimming stripped 3 bases from V and 0 bases from J, with 9 bases between.

V usage is TRBV6-9 and J usage is TRBJ1-4; possible D gene TRBD1, 6 bases. This CDR3 is built from 16 residues. Trimming took 5 bases from V and 6 from J, leaving 19 bases between them. CDR1 MNHGY and CDR2 SVAAGI come from the germline V gene. In DNA, the CDR3 is TGTGCCAGCAGTGAACAGTTGGGGAGGGGGGATGAAAAACTGTTTTTT. Translated: CASSEQLGRGDEKLFF.

This chain joins TRBV6-6 and TRBJ2-7, with TRBD2 identical over 8 bases. This CDR3 contains 11 residues. The germline V gene encodes CDR1 MNHNY and CDR2 SVGAGI (reference sequence). J lost 12 bases, V lost 4 bases, and 5 bases had no gene match. The CDR3 region is CASSSGGTRYF. The CDR3, as DNA: TGTGCCAGCAGTTCTGGCGGGACTAGGTACTTC.

The rearrangement links TRBV4-3 to TRBJ1-1; 9 bases align to TRBD1. The length of the CDR3 is 14 residues. Germline values: CDR1 LGHNA, CDR2 YSLEER. V trimming: 4 bases; J trimming: 4 bases; junction bases outside the gene matches: 4. The CDR3 loop is CASSPDRGATEAFF. CDR3 bases: TGCGCCAGCAGCCCGGACAGGGGTGCCACTGAAGCTTTCTTT.

The chain recombines TRBV29-1 with TRBJ2-2; TRBD1 matches at 12 bases. CDR1 is SQVTM, CDR2 ANQGSEA, per germline. The CDR3 loop spans 14 amino acids. V shed 6 bases and J 4 bases; nucleotides not matched to a gene: 3. CDR3 DNA: TGCAGCGTCGGGACAGGGGGCGGCACCGGGGAGCTGTTTTTT. Amino acids: CSVGTGGGTGELFF.

The chain is built from TRBV7-2 and TRBJ1-1; D uncertain. The germline V and J ends were trimmed by 4 bases and 0 bases, with 9 bases remaining between them. In germline, CDR1 is SGHTA, CDR2 FQGNSA. CDR3 length equals 14 residues. CDR3 in DNA: TGTGCCAGCAGCTCGGCGGCCATGAACACTGAAGCTTTCTTT. Translation: CASSSAAMNTEAFF.

The chain carries TRBV29-1 and TRBJ1-1; D is unclear. Between the trimmed V and J ends, which lost 2 bases and 4 bases, there was a span of 11 bases. The CDR3 totals 13 residues. Germline V CDR1 and CDR2: SQVTM, ANQGSEA. The CDR3: CSVEFGGGTEAFF. The CDR3 DNA sequence: TGCAGCGTTGAATTTGGTGGTGGCACTGAAGCTTTCTTT.

The chain joins TRBV6-6 to TRBJ2-3, with D uncertain. The V gene lost 0 bases and the J gene lost 0 bases, with 7 bases spanning the gap. The CDR3 spans 15 residues. From germline, CDR1 is MNHNY and CDR2 SVGAGI (reference sequence). CDR3 sequence: CASSYSETSTDTQYF. Here the CDR3 DNA reads TGTGCCAGCAGTTACTCAGAGACTAGCACAGATACGCAGTATTTT.

The J gene is TRBJ1-6, the V gene TRBV12-1. TRBV12-1 is described as a pseudogene. This CDR3 is built from 12 residues. The CDR3 coding sequence is TGTGCCAGCAGCTTTATGTGGTCACCCCTCCACTTT. Amino acid sequence: CASSFMWSPLHF.

This chain uses TRBV7-9 with TRBJ1-2; a weak D match, TRBD1 (6 bases). Looked up from germline, CDR1 is SEHNR and CDR2 is FQNEAQ (reference sequence). The ends were cut back, 8 bases at V and 6 bases at J, with 19 bases in the middle. This CDR3 is built from 14 residues. This CDR3 reads CASQGFPTDDGYTF. The CDR3 DNA reads as TGTGCCAGCCAGGGGTTCCCCACTGATGATGGCTACACCTTC.